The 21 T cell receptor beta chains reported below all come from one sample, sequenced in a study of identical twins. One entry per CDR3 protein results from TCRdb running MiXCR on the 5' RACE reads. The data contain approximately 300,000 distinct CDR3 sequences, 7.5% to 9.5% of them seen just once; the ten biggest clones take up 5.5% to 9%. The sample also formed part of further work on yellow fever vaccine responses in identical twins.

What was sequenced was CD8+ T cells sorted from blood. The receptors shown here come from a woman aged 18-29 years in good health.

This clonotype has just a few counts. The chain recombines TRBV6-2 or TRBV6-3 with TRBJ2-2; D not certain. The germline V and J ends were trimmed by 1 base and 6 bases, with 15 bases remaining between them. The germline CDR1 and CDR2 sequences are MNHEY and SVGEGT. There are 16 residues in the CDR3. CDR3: CASSYWSQSRAGELFF. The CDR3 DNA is TGTGCCAGCAGTTACTGGAGCCAGAGTAGGGCCGGGGAGCTGTTTTTT.

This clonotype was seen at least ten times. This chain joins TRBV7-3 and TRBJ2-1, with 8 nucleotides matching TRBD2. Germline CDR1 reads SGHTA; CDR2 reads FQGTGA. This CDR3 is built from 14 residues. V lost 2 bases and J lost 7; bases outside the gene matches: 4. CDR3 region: CASSLGGGGNEQFF. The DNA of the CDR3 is TGTGCCAGCAGCTTAGGCGGCGGGGGGAATGAGCAGTTCTTC.

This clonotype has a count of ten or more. CDR3: CASSPRTTGELFF. The CDR3 DNA is TGCGCCAGCAGCCCGCGGACCACCGGGGAGCTGTTTTTT. This sequence joins TRBV5-1 and TRBJ2-2; the D is unclear. Trimming took off 4 bases at V and 4 bases at J, with 8 bases between the two ends. Per germline, CDR1 SGHRS and CDR2 YFSETQ. The CDR3 covers 13 residues.

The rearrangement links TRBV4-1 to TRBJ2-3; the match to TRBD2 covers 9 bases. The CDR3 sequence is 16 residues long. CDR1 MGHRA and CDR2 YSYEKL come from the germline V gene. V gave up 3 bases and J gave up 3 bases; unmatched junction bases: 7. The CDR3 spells CASSQRTSVGTDTQYF. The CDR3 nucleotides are TGCGCCAGCAGCCAGAGGACTAGCGTTGGTACAGATACGCAGTATTTT.

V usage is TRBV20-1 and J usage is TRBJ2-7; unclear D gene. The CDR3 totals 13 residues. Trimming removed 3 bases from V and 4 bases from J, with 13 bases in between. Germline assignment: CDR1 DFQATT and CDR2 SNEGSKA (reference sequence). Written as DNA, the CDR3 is TGCAGTGCTAGGGCCCAGCTAAAATACGAGCAGTACTTC. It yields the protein CSARAQLKYEQYF.

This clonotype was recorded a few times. The CDR3 DNA reads as TGTGCCAGCAGTTCGAAGCGGGGGGATAAAGGCGCAGATACGCAGTATTTT. Amino acids: CASSSKRGDKGADTQYF. V gene TRBV27 combines with J gene TRBJ2-3, with 9 bases that match TRBD2. CDR1 MNHEY and CDR2 SMNVEV come from the germline V gene (reference sequence). The CDR3 length is 17 residues. Germline trimming cut 4 bases from V and 4 bases from J; bases unmatched to any gene: 12.

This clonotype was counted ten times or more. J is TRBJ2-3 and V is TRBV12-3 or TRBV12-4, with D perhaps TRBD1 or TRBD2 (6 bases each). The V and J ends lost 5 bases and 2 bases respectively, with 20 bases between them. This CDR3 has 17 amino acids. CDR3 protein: CASSDLTGAPDTDTQYF. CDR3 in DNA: TGTGCCAGCAGTGACCTTACGGGGGCCCCCGACACAGATACGCAGTATTTT.

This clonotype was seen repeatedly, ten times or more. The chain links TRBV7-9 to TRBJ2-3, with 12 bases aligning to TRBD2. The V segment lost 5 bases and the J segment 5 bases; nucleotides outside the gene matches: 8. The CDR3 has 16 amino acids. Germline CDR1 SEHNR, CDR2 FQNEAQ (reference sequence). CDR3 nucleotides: TGTGCCAGCAGCCCTCTGACTAGCGGGAGTCAAGATACGCAGTATTTT. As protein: CASSPLTSGSQDTQYF.

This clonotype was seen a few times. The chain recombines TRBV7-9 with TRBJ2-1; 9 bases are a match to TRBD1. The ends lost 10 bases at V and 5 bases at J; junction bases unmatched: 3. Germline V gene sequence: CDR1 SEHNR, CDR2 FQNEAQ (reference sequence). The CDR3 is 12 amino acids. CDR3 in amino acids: CATDRGNNEQFF. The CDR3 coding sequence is TGTGCCACCGACAGGGGGAACAATGAGCAGTTCTTC.

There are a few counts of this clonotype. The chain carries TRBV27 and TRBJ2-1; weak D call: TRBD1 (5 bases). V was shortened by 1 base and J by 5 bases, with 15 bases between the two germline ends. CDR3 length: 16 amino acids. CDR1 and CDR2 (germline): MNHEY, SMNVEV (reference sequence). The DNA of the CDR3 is TGTGCCAGCAGTTTATTACAGGCAACCGCCGACAATGAGCAGTTCTTC. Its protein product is CASSLLQATADNEQFF.

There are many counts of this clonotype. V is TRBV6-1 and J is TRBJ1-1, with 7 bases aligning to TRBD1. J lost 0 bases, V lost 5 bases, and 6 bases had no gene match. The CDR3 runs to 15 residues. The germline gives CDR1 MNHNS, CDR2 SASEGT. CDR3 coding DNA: TGTGCCAGCAGTCCCAACAGGGGAGTGAACACTGAAGCTTTCTTT. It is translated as CASSPNRGVNTEAFF.

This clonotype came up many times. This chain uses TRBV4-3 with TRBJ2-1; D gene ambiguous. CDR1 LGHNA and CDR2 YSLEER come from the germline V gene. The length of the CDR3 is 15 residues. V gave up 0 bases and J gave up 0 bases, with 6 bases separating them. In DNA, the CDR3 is TGCGCCAGCAGCCAAGAAGAGAGCTCCTACAATGAGCAGTTCTTC. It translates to CASSQEESSYNEQFF.

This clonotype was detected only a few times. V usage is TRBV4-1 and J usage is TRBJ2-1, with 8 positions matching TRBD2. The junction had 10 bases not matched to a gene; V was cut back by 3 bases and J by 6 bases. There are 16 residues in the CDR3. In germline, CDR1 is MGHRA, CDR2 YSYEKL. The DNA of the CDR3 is TGCGCCAGCAGCCACGAGCCGGGGGGGGCTGGCAATGAGCAGTTCTTC. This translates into CASSHEPGGAGNEQFF.

The CDR3 DNA sequence: TGCAGCGCACAGGGCCCAGCTAACTATGGCTACACCTTC. It encodes CSAQGPANYGYTF. The chain links TRBV29-1 to TRBJ1-2; maybe TRBD1 (6 bases). CDR3 size: 13 residues. Trimming pared 7 bases from V and 0 bases from J, leaving 12 bases between. Per the germline V gene, CDR1 is SQVTM and CDR2 is ANQGSEA.

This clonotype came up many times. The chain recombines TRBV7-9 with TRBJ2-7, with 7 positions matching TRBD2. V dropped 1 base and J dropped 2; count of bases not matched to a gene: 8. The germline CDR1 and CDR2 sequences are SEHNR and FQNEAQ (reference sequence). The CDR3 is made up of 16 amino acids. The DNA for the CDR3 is TGTGCCAGCAGCTTAGTTGGCCTAGCGGCCCCCTACGAGCAGTACTTC. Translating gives CASSLVGLAAPYEQYF.

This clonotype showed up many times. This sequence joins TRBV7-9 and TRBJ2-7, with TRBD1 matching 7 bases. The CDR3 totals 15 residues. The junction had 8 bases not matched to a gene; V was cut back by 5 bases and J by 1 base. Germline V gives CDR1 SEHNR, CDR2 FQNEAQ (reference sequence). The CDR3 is CASSGTGDSSYEQYF. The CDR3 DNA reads TGTGCCAGCAGCGGCACAGGGGACAGTTCCTACGAGCAGTACTTC.

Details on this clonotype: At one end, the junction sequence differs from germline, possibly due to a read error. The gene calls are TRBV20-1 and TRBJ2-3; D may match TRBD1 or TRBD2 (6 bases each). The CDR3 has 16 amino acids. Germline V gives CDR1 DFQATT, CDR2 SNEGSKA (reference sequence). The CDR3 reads CSVRRLEGGEADTQYF. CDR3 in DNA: TGCAGTGTCAGGAGGCTCGAGGGGGGCGAGGCAGATACACAGTATTTT.

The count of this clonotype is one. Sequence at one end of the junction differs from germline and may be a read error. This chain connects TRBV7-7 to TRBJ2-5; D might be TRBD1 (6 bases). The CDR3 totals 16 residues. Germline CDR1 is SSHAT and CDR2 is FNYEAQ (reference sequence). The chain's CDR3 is CASSLMGQGNQETQYF. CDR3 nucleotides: TGTGCTAGCAGCTTAATGGGGCAGGGGAACCAAGAGACCCAGTACTTC.

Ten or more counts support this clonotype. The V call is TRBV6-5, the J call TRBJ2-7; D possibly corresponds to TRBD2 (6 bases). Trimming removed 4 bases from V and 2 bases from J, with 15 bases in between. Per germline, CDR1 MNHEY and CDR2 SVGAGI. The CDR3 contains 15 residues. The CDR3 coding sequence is TGTGCCAGCAGTTCCACCGGAGGGTCAACCTACGAGCAGTACTTC. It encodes CASSSTGGSTYEQYF.

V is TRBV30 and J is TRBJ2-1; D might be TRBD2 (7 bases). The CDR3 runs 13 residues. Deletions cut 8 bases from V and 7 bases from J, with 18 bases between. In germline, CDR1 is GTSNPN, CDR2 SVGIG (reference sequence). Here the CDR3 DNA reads TGTGCCACGGAGGGGGGGGGCGGAAATGAGCAGTTCTTC. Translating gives CATEGGGGNEQFF.

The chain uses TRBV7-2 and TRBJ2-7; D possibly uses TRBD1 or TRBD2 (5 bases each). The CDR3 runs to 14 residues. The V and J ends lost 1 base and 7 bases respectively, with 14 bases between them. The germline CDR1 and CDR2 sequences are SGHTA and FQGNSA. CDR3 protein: CASSLGPGHIEQYF. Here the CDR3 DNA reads TGTGCCAGCAGCTTAGGGCCGGGGCATATAGAGCAGTACTTC.